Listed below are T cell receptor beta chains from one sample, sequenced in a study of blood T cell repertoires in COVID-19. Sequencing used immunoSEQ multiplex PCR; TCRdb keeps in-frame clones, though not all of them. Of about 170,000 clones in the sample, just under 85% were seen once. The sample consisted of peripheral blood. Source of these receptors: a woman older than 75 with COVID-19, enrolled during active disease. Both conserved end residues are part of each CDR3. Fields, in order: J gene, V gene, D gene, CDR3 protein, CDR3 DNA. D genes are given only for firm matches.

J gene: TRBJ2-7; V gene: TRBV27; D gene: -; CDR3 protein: CASSSGFPYEQYF; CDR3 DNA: TGTGCCAGCAGTTCCGGGTTTCCCTACGAGCAGTACTTC
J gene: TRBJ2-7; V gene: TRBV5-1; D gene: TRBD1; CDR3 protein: CASSLGFGTGAYEQYF; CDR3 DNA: TGCGCCAGCAGCTTGGGGTTTGGGACAGGTGCCTACGAGCAGTACTTC
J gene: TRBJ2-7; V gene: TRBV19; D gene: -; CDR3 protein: CASSTKYEQYF; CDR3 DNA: TGTGCCAGTAGTACCAAATACGAGCAGTACTTC
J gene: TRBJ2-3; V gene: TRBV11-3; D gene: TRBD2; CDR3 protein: CASSTGLAGGADTQYF; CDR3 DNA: TGTGCCAGCAGCACGGGACTAGCGGGGGGGGCAGATACGCAGTATTTT
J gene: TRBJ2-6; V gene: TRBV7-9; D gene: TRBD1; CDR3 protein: CASRRTGGSLGFGANVLTF; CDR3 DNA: TGTGCCAGCAGGCGGACAGGGGGTTCCCTGGGGTTTGGGGCCAACGTCCTGACTTTC
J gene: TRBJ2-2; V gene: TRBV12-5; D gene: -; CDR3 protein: CASGLQTGNTGELFF; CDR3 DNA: TGTGCTAGTGGCCTCCAGACAGGGAACACCGGGGAGCTGTTTTTT
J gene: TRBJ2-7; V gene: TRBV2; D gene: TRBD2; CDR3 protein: CASRSLTSGRGYEQYF; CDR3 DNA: TGTGCCAGCAGGTCCCTTACTAGCGGGAGGGGCTACGAGCAGTACTTC
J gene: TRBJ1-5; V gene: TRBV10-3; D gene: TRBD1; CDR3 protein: CAISPDRGYQPQHF; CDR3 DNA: TGTGCCATCAGCCCGGACAGGGGATATCAGCCCCAGCATTTT
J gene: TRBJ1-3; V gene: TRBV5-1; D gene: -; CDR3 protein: CASSLGQGGSGNTIYF; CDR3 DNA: TGCGCCAGCAGCTTGGGGCAGGGAGGCTCTGGAAACACCATATATTTT
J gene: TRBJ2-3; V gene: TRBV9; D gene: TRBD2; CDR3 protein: CASSGTSGRTDTQYF; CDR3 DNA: TGTGCCAGCAGCGGGACTAGCGGGAGAACAGATACGCAGTATTTT
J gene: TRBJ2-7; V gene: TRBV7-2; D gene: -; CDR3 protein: CASRMQGAPYEQYF; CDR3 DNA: TGTGCCAGCAGGATGCAGGGCGCTCCCTACGAGCAGTACTTC
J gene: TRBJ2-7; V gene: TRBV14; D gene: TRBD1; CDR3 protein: CASSQDGQGTYEQYF; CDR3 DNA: TGTGCCAGCAGCCAAGACGGACAGGGAACCTACGAGCAGTACTTC
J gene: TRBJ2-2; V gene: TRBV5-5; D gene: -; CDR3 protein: CASSLLGATTGELFF; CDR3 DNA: TGTGCCAGCAGCTTGTTGGGGGCTACCACCGGGGAGCTGTTTTTT
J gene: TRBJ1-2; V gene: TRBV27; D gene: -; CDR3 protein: CASGTVLYGYTF; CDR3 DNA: TGTGCCAGCGGAACAGTTCTCTATGGCTACACCTTC
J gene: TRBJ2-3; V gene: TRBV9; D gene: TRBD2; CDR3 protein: CASSEGTSGTDTQYF; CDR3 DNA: TGTGCCAGCAGCGAGGGGACTAGCGGGACAGATACGCAGTATTTT
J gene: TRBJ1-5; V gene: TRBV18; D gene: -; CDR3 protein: CASSLAGLSNQPQHF; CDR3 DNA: TGTGCCAGCTCTCTGGCAGGGCTGAGCAATCAGCCCCAGCATTTT
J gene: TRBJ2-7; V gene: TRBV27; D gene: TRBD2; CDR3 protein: CASRGGNPYEQYF; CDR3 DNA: TGTGCCAGCAGGGGAGGGAACCCCTACGAGCAGTACTTC
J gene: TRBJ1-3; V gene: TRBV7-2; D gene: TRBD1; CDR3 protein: CASSSTGRRNTIYF; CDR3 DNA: TGTGCCAGCAGCTCGACAGGGAGGCGAAACACCATATATTTT